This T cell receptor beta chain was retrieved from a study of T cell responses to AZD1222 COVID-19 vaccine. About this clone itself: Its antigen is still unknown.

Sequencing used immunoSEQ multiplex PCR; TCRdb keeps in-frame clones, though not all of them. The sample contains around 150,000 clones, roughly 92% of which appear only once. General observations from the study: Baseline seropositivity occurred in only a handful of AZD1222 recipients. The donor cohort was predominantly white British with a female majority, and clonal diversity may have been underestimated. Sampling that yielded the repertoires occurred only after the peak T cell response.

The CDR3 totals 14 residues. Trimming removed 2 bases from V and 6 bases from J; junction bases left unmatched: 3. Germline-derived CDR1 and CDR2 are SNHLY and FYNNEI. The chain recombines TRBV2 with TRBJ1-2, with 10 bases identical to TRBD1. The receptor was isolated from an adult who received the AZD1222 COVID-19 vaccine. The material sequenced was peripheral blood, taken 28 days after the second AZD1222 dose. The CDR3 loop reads CASSELGQGNGYTF. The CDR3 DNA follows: TGTGCCAGCAGTGAATTGGGACAGGGGAATGGCTACACCTTC.